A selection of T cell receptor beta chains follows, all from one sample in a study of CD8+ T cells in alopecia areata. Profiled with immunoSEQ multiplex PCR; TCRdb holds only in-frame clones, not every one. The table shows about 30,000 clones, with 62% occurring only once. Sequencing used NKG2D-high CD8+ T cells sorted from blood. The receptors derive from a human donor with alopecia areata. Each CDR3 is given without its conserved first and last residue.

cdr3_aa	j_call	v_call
SASLEQF	TRBJ2-1	TRBV20-1
ASSPNDPTGDRSYNEQF	TRBJ2-1	TRBV7-2
ASSQASAGYEQY	TRBJ2-7	TRBV7-9
ASSSTASHEQY	TRBJ2-7	TRBV7-9
ASSLAERELQETQY	TRBJ2-5	TRBV5-1
ASKFGGSTDTQY	TRBJ2-3	TRBV27
SGDSYNEQF	TRBJ2-1	TRBV29-1
ASSLEGVYGYT	TRBJ1-2	TRBV5-1
ASSPDGGQDPDTQY	TRBJ2-3	TRBV5-4
ASSQGQLWDYT	TRBJ1-2	TRBV14
ASSSLLGGYNEQF	TRBJ2-1	TRBV4-2
ASSWGTGAHNEQF	TRBJ2-1	TRBV5-1
ATRFTGGSYEQY	TRBJ2-7	TRBV15
ASRHWDRDYEQY	TRBJ2-7	TRBV28
ASSATSGRYNEQF	TRBJ2-1	TRBV27
ASSLFAGGPTDTQY	TRBJ2-3	TRBV7-7
ASSYSSYNEQF	TRBJ2-1	TRBV27
ASSLVPLGGKNIQY	TRBJ2-4	TRBV7-9
ASSLSRTETDTQY	TRBJ2-3	TRBV7-8
ASSKGTDHYNSPLH	TRBJ1-6	TRBV4-1
ASSFRGGVPEQY	TRBJ2-7	TRBV28
ASSPPTYNEQF	TRBJ2-1	TRBV7-9
ASSLSQRPNEQF	TRBJ2-1	TRBV11-2
ASSHPATRKETQY	TRBJ2-5	TRBV27
ATSEETGGETQY	TRBJ2-5	TRBV15